The 6 T cell receptor beta chains presented below share a single source sample, sequenced in a study of T cells in localized non-small cell lung cancer. Here immunoSEQ multiplex PCR was the method, and the copy in TCRdb shows in-frame clones only, minus some. The table shows tens of thousands of clones, with roughly 90% occurring only once. Sequenced here: peripheral blood, sampled before any cancer treatment. These TCRs come from a woman aged 40-75 years with stage I lung adenocarcinoma.

This clone was picked up one time. The rearrangement joins TRBV27 to TRBJ1-2; TRBD1 aligns across 9 bases. Germline-derived CDR1 and CDR2 are MNHEY and SMNVEV (reference sequence). The CDR3 sequence is 14 residues long. Trimming removed 8 bases from V and 2 bases from J; junction bases left unmatched: 6. CDR3 DNA: TGTGCCAGCTCACTGGACAGGGGCAACTATGGCTACACCTTC. Translation: CASSLDRGNYGYTF.

This clone has a handful of counts. The rearrangement links TRBV29-1 to TRBJ2-1, with 7 bases identical to TRBD1. V gave up 2 bases and J gave up 5 bases; unmatched junction bases: 3. The CDR3 sequence is 13 residues long. The V gene's germline CDR1 is SQVTM and CDR2 ANQGSEA. The CDR3 spells CSVETDRDNEQFF. The CDR3 nucleotides are TGCAGCGTTGAAACCGACAGGGACAATGAGCAGTTCTTC.

The CDR3 DNA sequence: TGTGCCAGCAGTGAATATTCCCCCGGGGAGCTGTTTTTT. Translation gives CASSEYSPGELFF. V and J are TRBV2 and TRBJ2-2; D is undetermined. Trimming took off 2 bases at V and 6 bases at J, with 7 bases between the two ends. The germline V gene has CDR1 SNHLY and CDR2 FYNNEI. The CDR3 is made up of 13 amino acids.

As to this clone: One junction end disagrees with the germline gene, perhaps due to a read error. The chain recombines TRBV7-2 with TRBJ2-7, with a tentative D call TRBD2 (5 bases). The length of the CDR3 is 16 residues. CDR1 SGHTA and CDR2 FQGNSA come from the germline V gene. CDR3 protein: CASRLGGGSSSYEQYF. The CDR3 region has the DNA TGTGCCAGCAGATTAGGAGGTGGCTCGAGCTCCTACGAGCAGTACTTC. Full variable domain (rest looked up from reference TRBV7-2 and TRBJ2-7): GAGVSQSPSNKVTEKGKDVELRCDPISGHTALYWYRQSLGQGLEFLIYFQGNSAPDKSGLPSDRFSAERTGGSVSTLTIQRTQQEDSAVYLCASRLGGGSSSYEQYFGPGTRLTVT.

The rearrangement joins TRBV7-2 to TRBJ2-1; D gene ambiguous. The CDR3 sequence is 11 residues long. The V and J ends lost 6 bases and 8 bases respectively, with 8 bases between them. CDR1 is SGHTA and CDR2 is FQGNSA in the germline V gene. The CDR3 protein is CASSSLDEQFF. Written as DNA, the CDR3 is TGTGCCAGCAGTTCGCTAGATGAGCAGTTCTTC.

The rearrangement joins TRBV6-6 to TRBJ1-3; D gene ambiguous. CDR1 and CDR2 (germline): MNHNY, SVGAGI (reference sequence). The V end lost 6 bases, the J end lost 1 base, and 7 bases lay between the germline ends. The CDR3 extends over 13 amino acids. The chain's CDR3 is CASSRLSGNTIYF. The DNA of the CDR3 is TGTGCCAGCAGCCGCCTATCTGGAAACACCATATATTTT.